These T cell receptor beta chains were read from a single sample in a study of blood T cells in healthy people across ages. A single record per CDR3 protein comes from TCRdb applying MiXCR to the 5' RACE reads. This table holds around 870,000 distinct CDR3 sequences, about 28% found once. The sequencing input was blood. The receptors come from a woman aged 80 or over in good health. Each CDR3 is given with its conserved first and last residue. The order of the fields is CDR3 protein, CDR3 DNA, D gene, clone size, J gene, V gene. The D gene is left open where the match is weak. Clone sizes are given selectively: once, few, many, or a class where the clone is expanded.

cdr3_aa: CATQPGQGGNQPQHF; cdr3_nt: TGTGCCACCCAACCGGGACAGGGAGGTAATCAGCCCCAGCATTTT; d_call: TRBD1; clone_size: many; j_call: TRBJ1-5; v_call: TRBV27
cdr3_aa: CASSLGGTSGGVGFF; cdr3_nt: TGTGCCAGCAGCCTAGGTGGGACTAGCGGGGGGGTTGGGTTCTTC; d_call: TRBD2; clone_size: -; j_call: TRBJ2-1; v_call: TRBV11-2
cdr3_aa: CSARPLAGERSYEQYF; cdr3_nt: TGCAGTGCTCGCCCACTAGCGGGGGAACGCTCCTACGAGCAGTACTTC; d_call: TRBD2; clone_size: few; j_call: TRBJ2-7; v_call: TRBV20-1
cdr3_aa: CASRPTGEHSPLHF; cdr3_nt: TGTGCCAGCAGACCGACAGGGGAGCATTCACCCCTCCACTTT; d_call: TRBD1; clone_size: few; j_call: TRBJ1-6; v_call: TRBV2
cdr3_aa: CASGYSIEYTEAFF; cdr3_nt: TGTGCCAGCGGTTACTCAATCGAATACACTGAAGCTTTCTTT; d_call: -; clone_size: few; j_call: TRBJ1-1; v_call: TRBV6-2/TRBV6-3
cdr3_aa: CASSLPPANTEAFF; cdr3_nt: TGTGCCAGCAGCCTCCCCCCGGCGAACACTGAAGCTTTCTTT; d_call: -; clone_size: many; j_call: TRBJ1-1; v_call: TRBV12-3/TRBV12-4
cdr3_aa: CASSAGTGFPDTQYF; cdr3_nt: TGTGCCAGCAGTGCCGGGACAGGGTTCCCAGATACGCAGTATTTT; d_call: TRBD1; clone_size: many; j_call: TRBJ2-3; v_call: TRBV7-9
cdr3_aa: CASSFMFVGGLANYGYTF; cdr3_nt: TGTGCCAGCAGCTTTATGTTTGTCGGGGGTCTAGCTAACTATGGCTACACCTTC; d_call: -; clone_size: many; j_call: TRBJ1-2; v_call: TRBV7-2
cdr3_aa: CSVEQVGRGRVSGYTF; cdr3_nt: TGCAGCGTTGAACAAGTCGGCAGGGGGCGGGTGTCTGGCTACACCTTC; d_call: TRBD1; clone_size: -; j_call: TRBJ1-2; v_call: TRBV29-1
cdr3_aa: CASSADRRSSPLHF; cdr3_nt: TGTGCCAGCAGCGCCGACAGGCGCAGTTCACCCCTCCACTTT; d_call: -; clone_size: few; j_call: TRBJ1-6; v_call: TRBV6-6
cdr3_aa: CAWSVRVAARNEQFF; cdr3_nt: TGTGCCTGGAGTGTACGAGTTGCGGCGCGTAATGAGCAGTTCTTC; d_call: -; clone_size: few; j_call: TRBJ2-1; v_call: TRBV30
cdr3_aa: CSARVPGSYNEQFF; cdr3_nt: TGCAGTGCTAGAGTCCCGGGCTCCTACAATGAGCAGTTCTTC; d_call: -; clone_size: once; j_call: TRBJ2-1; v_call: TRBV20-1
cdr3_aa: CSALPGTEVKNIQYF; cdr3_nt: TGCAGTGCTCTGCCCGGGACAGAGGTCAAAAACATTCAGTACTTC; d_call: TRBD1; clone_size: many; j_call: TRBJ2-4; v_call: TRBV20-1
cdr3_aa: CASSPEATQYF; cdr3_nt: TGTGCCAGCAGTCCTGAAGCGACCCAGTACTTC; d_call: -; clone_size: many; j_call: TRBJ2-5; v_call: TRBV6-2/TRBV6-3
cdr3_aa: CSASEVAGPYNEQFF; cdr3_nt: TGCAGTGCTAGCGAAGTAGCGGGGCCCTACAATGAGCAGTTCTTC; d_call: TRBD2; clone_size: many; j_call: TRBJ2-1; v_call: TRBV20-1
cdr3_aa: CASSPRGSSSTDTQYF; cdr3_nt: TGTGCCAGCAGCCCTCGAGGCTCCTCTAGCACAGATACGCAGTATTTT; d_call: -; clone_size: many; j_call: TRBJ2-3; v_call: TRBV11-1
cdr3_aa: CASSYPDRVGNNEQFF; cdr3_nt: TGTGCCAGCAGTTACCCCGACAGGGTCGGAAACAATGAGCAGTTCTTC; d_call: TRBD1; clone_size: many; j_call: TRBJ2-1; v_call: TRBV6-6
cdr3_aa: CASSQATATTDTQYF; cdr3_nt: TGCGCCAGCAGCCAGGCGACAGCGACCACAGATACGCAGTATTTT; d_call: -; clone_size: many; j_call: TRBJ2-3; v_call: TRBV4-3
cdr3_aa: CASSLVLGGSTDTQYF; cdr3_nt: TGTGCCAGCAGCTTGGTTCTTGGGGGGAGCACAGATACGCAGTATTTT; d_call: -; clone_size: many; j_call: TRBJ2-3; v_call: TRBV5-5
cdr3_aa: CASSILRMNTEAFF; cdr3_nt: TGTGCCAGTAGTATACTCAGAATGAACACTGAAGCTTTCTTT; d_call: -; clone_size: -; j_call: TRBJ1-1; v_call: TRBV19
cdr3_aa: CASSPPTGTDYTF; cdr3_nt: TGTGCCAGCAGTCCCCCCACAGGGACGGACTACACCTTC; d_call: -; clone_size: few; j_call: TRBJ1-2; v_call: TRBV28
cdr3_aa: CASTPTGMGLNYGYTF; cdr3_nt: TGTGCCAGCACCCCGACAGGGATGGGGCTTAACTATGGCTACACCTTC; d_call: TRBD1; clone_size: many; j_call: TRBJ1-2; v_call: TRBV6-2/TRBV6-3
cdr3_aa: CASSPIRTPEAFF; cdr3_nt: TGTGCCAGCTCACCTATAAGGACCCCTGAAGCTTTCTTT; d_call: -; clone_size: few; j_call: TRBJ1-1; v_call: TRBV18
cdr3_aa: CASSLERDRGYEQYF; cdr3_nt: TGCGCCAGCAGCCTTGAACGGGACAGGGGCTACGAGCAGTACTTC; d_call: TRBD1; clone_size: -; j_call: TRBJ2-7; v_call: TRBV4-3
cdr3_aa: CSARYQGVISGELFF; cdr3_nt: TGCAGTGCTAGATATCAGGGGGTCATATCCGGGGAGCTGTTTTTT; d_call: TRBD1; clone_size: -; j_call: TRBJ2-2; v_call: TRBV20-1
cdr3_aa: CASSSRTGNDQPQHF; cdr3_nt: TGTGCCAGCAGTTCCCGGACAGGGAACGATCAGCCCCAGCATTTT; d_call: TRBD1; clone_size: few; j_call: TRBJ1-5; v_call: TRBV28
cdr3_aa: CASSLVAVNEQFF; cdr3_nt: TGTGCCAGCAGCTTAGTGGCGGTCAATGAGCAGTTCTTC; d_call: -; clone_size: -; j_call: TRBJ2-1; v_call: TRBV7-2
cdr3_aa: CSVAHSGGGRNEQFF; cdr3_nt: TGCAGCGTCGCCCATAGCGGGGGGGGACGCAATGAGCAGTTCTTC; d_call: TRBD2; clone_size: many; j_call: TRBJ2-1; v_call: TRBV29-1
cdr3_aa: CASSLSLVGNTIYF; cdr3_nt: TGTGCCAGCAGCCTAAGCCTGGTCGGAAACACCATATATTTT; d_call: -; clone_size: few; j_call: TRBJ1-3; v_call: TRBV5-5
cdr3_aa: CASSQAGFNGYTF; cdr3_nt: TGTGCCAGCAGTCAAGCAGGGTTCAACGGCTACACCTTC; d_call: -; clone_size: -; j_call: TRBJ1-2; v_call: TRBV3-1
cdr3_aa: CASSTGPYGYTF; cdr3_nt: TGTGCCAGCAGCACAGGGCCGTATGGCTACACCTTC; d_call: -; clone_size: many; j_call: TRBJ1-2; v_call: TRBV7-9
cdr3_aa: CASSYGTGSPDTQYF; cdr3_nt: TGTGCCAGCAGTTACGGGACAGGGAGCCCAGATACGCAGTATTTT; d_call: TRBD1; clone_size: many; j_call: TRBJ2-3; v_call: TRBV6-2/TRBV6-3
cdr3_aa: CASSQGVGQGNSPLHF; cdr3_nt: TGTGCCAGCAGCCAGGGGGTCGGACAGGGGAATTCACCCCTCCACTTT; d_call: TRBD1; clone_size: many; j_call: TRBJ1-6; v_call: TRBV3-1
cdr3_aa: CASSDSGPNTGELFF; cdr3_nt: TGTGCCAGCAGTGATAGCGGCCCGAACACCGGGGAGCTGTTTTTT; d_call: -; clone_size: -; j_call: TRBJ2-2; v_call: TRBV12-3/TRBV12-4
cdr3_aa: CASSTRQSSTDTQYF; cdr3_nt: TGTGCCAGCAGCACCAGACAGAGTAGCACAGATACGCAGTATTTT; d_call: -; clone_size: few; j_call: TRBJ2-3; v_call: TRBV7-9
cdr3_aa: CASSRTTGRYEQFF; cdr3_nt: TGTGCCAGCAGCCGAACGACAGGGCGGTATGAGCAGTTCTTC; d_call: TRBD1; clone_size: many; j_call: TRBJ2-1; v_call: TRBV11-2
cdr3_aa: CASSLAADTDTQYF; cdr3_nt: TGTGCCAGCAGCTTAGCAGCGGACACAGATACGCAGTATTTT; d_call: -; clone_size: -; j_call: TRBJ2-3; v_call: TRBV7-9
cdr3_aa: CASSPKGQEIKNIQYF; cdr3_nt: TGTGCCAGCAGCCCGAAGGGACAGGAGATTAAAAACATTCAGTACTTC; d_call: TRBD1; clone_size: many; j_call: TRBJ2-4; v_call: TRBV7-8
cdr3_aa: CASSVISNTEAFF; cdr3_nt: TGTGCCAGCAGTGTCATATCGAACACTGAAGCTTTCTTT; d_call: -; clone_size: -; j_call: TRBJ1-1; v_call: TRBV2
cdr3_aa: CASSQGRWAFF; cdr3_nt: TGTGCCAGCAGCCAGGGTAGATGGGCTTTCTTT; d_call: -; clone_size: -; j_call: TRBJ1-1; v_call: TRBV3-1
cdr3_aa: CASSQRSDTQYF; cdr3_nt: TGCGCCAGCAGCCAACGGTCAGATACGCAGTATTTT; d_call: -; clone_size: many; j_call: TRBJ2-3; v_call: TRBV4-1
cdr3_aa: CASSQDGTGFYGANVLTF; cdr3_nt: TGTGCCAGCAGCCAAGATGGCACAGGGTTTTATGGGGCCAACGTCCTGACTTTC; d_call: -; clone_size: many; j_call: TRBJ2-6; v_call: TRBV4-2
cdr3_aa: CASSPERGVNNEQFF; cdr3_nt: TGTGCCAGCAGCCCGGAGCGGGGGGTGAACAATGAGCAGTTCTTC; d_call: TRBD2; clone_size: many; j_call: TRBJ2-1; v_call: TRBV7-2
cdr3_aa: CASSTSASSYNEQFF; cdr3_nt: TGTGCCAGCAGTACTAGCGCCAGCTCCTACAATGAGCAGTTCTTC; d_call: TRBD2; clone_size: -; j_call: TRBJ2-1; v_call: TRBV12-3/TRBV12-4
cdr3_aa: CAISLGETGTYTEAFF; cdr3_nt: TGTGCCATCAGTTTGGGGGAGACAGGGACGTACACTGAAGCTTTCTTT; d_call: TRBD1; clone_size: -; j_call: TRBJ1-1; v_call: TRBV10-3
cdr3_aa: CASRGERGTSYEQYF; cdr3_nt: TGTGCCAGCAGAGGGGAGCGGGGCACATCCTACGAGCAGTACTTC; d_call: TRBD2; clone_size: -; j_call: TRBJ2-7; v_call: TRBV28
cdr3_aa: CASSYRAGSTDTQYF; cdr3_nt: TGTGCCAGCAGTTACCGCGCGGGAAGCACAGATACGCAGTATTTT; d_call: -; clone_size: many; j_call: TRBJ2-3; v_call: TRBV6-2/TRBV6-3
cdr3_aa: CASSESATINITDTQYF; cdr3_nt: TGTGCCAGCAGTGAATCCGCGACTATAAACATCACAGATACGCAGTATTTT; d_call: -; clone_size: -; j_call: TRBJ2-3; v_call: TRBV25-1
cdr3_aa: CASSYGRGQGGQPQHF; cdr3_nt: TGTGCCAGCAGTTACGGGAGGGGACAGGGCGGTCAGCCCCAGCATTTT; d_call: TRBD1; clone_size: -; j_call: TRBJ1-5; v_call: TRBV6-6
cdr3_aa: CSAGTSGLPTDTQYF; cdr3_nt: TGCAGCGCTGGGACTAGCGGGCTTCCCACAGATACGCAGTATTTT; d_call: TRBD2; clone_size: -; j_call: TRBJ2-3; v_call: TRBV29-1
cdr3_aa: CASSLKRLPNTQYF; cdr3_nt: TGTGCCAGCAGCTTAAAACGACTTCCCAATACGCAGTATTTT; d_call: -; clone_size: many; j_call: TRBJ2-3; v_call: TRBV7-8
cdr3_aa: CASSLNREVFF; cdr3_nt: TGTGCCAGCAGCCTCAACAGGGAGGTGTTTTTT; d_call: -; clone_size: -; j_call: TRBJ1-4; v_call: TRBV16
cdr3_aa: CASSFIAGVAKNIQYF; cdr3_nt: TGTGCCAGCAGCTTTATAGCGGGGGTAGCCAAAAACATTCAGTACTTC; d_call: TRBD2; clone_size: many; j_call: TRBJ2-4; v_call: TRBV11-2
cdr3_aa: CASHTFSSGANVLTF; cdr3_nt: TGTGCCAGCCATACATTTTCCTCTGGGGCCAACGTCCTGACTTTC; d_call: -; clone_size: many; j_call: TRBJ2-6; v_call: TRBV6-2/TRBV6-3
cdr3_aa: CASSVDQGEGQYF; cdr3_nt: TGTGCCAGCAGCGTAGATCAGGGTGAAGGGCAGTACTTC; d_call: -; clone_size: few; j_call: TRBJ2-5; v_call: TRBV9
cdr3_aa: CASTQFDTQYF; cdr3_nt: TGTGCCAGCACCCAATTTGATACGCAGTATTTT; d_call: -; clone_size: -; j_call: TRBJ2-3; v_call: TRBV7-2
cdr3_aa: CASSFFMFRDGLNEQFF; cdr3_nt: TGTGCCAGCAGCTTCTTTATGTTCAGGGACGGACTCAATGAGCAGTTCTTC; d_call: -; clone_size: -; j_call: TRBJ2-1; v_call: TRBV5-5
cdr3_aa: CAWSRDTGETQYF; cdr3_nt: TGTGCCTGGAGCAGGGACACAGGGGAGACCCAGTACTTC; d_call: -; clone_size: many; j_call: TRBJ2-5; v_call: TRBV30